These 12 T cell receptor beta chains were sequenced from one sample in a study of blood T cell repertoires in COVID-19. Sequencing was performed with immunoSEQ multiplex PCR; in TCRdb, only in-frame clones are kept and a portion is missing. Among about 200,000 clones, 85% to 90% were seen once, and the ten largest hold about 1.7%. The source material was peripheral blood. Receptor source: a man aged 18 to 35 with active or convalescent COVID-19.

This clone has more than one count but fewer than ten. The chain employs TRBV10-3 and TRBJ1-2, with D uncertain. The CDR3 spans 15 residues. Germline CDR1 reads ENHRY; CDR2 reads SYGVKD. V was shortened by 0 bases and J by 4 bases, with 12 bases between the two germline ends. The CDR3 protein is CAISESQGGFYGYTF. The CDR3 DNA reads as TGTGCCATCAGTGAGTCACAAGGAGGATTCTATGGCTACACCTTC.

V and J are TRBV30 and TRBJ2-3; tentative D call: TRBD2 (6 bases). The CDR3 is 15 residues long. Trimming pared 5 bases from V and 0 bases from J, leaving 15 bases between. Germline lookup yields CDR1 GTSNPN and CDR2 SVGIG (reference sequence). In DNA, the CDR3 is TGTGCCTGGGGGATCCTAGGAGGGAGCACAGATACGCAGTATTTT. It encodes CAWGILGGSTDTQYF.

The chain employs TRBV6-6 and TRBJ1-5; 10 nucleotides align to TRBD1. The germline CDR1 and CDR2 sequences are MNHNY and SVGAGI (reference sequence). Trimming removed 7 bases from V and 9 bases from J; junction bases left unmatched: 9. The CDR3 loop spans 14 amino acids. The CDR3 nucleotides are TGTGCCAGCACCGCCCTCGGGACAGGGGCGCCCCAGCATTTT. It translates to CASTALGTGAPQHF.

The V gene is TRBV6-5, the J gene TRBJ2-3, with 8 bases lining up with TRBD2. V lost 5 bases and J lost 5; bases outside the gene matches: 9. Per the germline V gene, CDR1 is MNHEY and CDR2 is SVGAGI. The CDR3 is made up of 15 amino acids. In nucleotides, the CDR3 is TGTGCCAGCAGTACCCAGCGGGGGCCGGGAGATACGCAGTATTTT. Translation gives CASSTQRGPGDTQYF.

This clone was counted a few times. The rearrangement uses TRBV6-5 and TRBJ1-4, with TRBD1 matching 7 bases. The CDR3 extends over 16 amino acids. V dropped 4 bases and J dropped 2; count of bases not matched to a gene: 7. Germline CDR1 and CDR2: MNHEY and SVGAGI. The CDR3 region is CASSLSYRGTNEKLFF. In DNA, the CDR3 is TGTGCCAGCAGTTTATCCTACAGGGGCACTAATGAAAAACTGTTTTTT.

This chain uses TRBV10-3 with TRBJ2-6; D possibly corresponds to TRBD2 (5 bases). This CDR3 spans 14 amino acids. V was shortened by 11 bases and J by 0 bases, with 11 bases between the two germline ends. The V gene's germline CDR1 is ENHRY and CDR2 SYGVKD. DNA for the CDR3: TGTGCCGCCGCGGGTTCCTCTGGGGCCAACGTCCTGACTTTC. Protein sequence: CAAAGSSGANVLTF.

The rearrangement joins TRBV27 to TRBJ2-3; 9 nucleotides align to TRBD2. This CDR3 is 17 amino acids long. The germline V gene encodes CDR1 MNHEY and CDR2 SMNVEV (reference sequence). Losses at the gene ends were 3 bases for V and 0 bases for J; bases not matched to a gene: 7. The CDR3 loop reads CASSFWLGTSSTDTQYF. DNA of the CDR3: TGTGCCAGCAGTTTTTGGCTCGGGACTAGCAGCACAGATACGCAGTATTTT.

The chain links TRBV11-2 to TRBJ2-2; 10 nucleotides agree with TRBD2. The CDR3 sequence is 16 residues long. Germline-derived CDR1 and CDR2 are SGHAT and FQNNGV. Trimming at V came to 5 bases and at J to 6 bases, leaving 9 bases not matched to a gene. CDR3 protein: CASSLLAGPRAGELFF. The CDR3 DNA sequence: TGTGCCAGCAGCCTACTAGCGGGGCCCCGGGCCGGGGAGCTGTTTTTT.

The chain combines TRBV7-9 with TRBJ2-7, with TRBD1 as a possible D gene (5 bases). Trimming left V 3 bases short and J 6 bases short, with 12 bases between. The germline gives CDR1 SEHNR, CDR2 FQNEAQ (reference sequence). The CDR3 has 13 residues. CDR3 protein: CASSFGTGSEQYF. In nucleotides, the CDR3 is TGTGCCAGCAGCTTCGGAACAGGATCCGAGCAGTACTTC.

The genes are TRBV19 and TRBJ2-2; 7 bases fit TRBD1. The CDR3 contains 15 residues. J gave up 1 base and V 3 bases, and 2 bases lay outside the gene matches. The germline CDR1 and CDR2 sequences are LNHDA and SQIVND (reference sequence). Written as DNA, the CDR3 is TGTGCCAGTAGTATCGACAGGGTGAACACCGGGGAGCTGTTTTTT. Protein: CASSIDRVNTGELFF.

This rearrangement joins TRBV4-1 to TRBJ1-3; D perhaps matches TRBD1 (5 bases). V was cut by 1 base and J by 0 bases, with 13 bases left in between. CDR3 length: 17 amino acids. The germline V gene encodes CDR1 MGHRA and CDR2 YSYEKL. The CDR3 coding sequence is TGCGCCAGCAGCCAAGGGGGGGTGCGGCGCTCTGGAAACACCATATATTTT. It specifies CASSQGGVRRSGNTIYF.

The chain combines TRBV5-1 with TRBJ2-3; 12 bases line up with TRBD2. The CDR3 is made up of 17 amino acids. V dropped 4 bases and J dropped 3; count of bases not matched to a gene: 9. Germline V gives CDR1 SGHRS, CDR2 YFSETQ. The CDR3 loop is CASSESSSGGATDTQYF. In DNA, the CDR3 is TGCGCCAGCAGCGAGAGCTCTAGCGGGGGGGCTACAGATACGCAGTATTTT.